A selection of T cell receptor beta chains follows, all from one sample in a study of a mutant IDH1 vaccine in newly diagnosed glioma. No antigen has been assigned to these receptors. The table came from immunoSEQ multiplex PCR; TCRdb's copy has only in-frame clones and leaves some out. The sample records 65,000 or so clones, around 83% being singletons. Here the sequenced sample was PBMCs, taken from a glioma patient whose treatment included an IDH1 peptide vaccine. The receptors were gathered from a man aged 25 to 40 with glioma. CDR3s include the opening cysteine and the closing phenylalanine or tryptophan. A D gene is named only where the DNA matches it firmly. Clone size is stated in some rows and not others, as once, few, many or a class when expanded.

size	D	V	J	length	DNA	CDR3
-	-	TRBV11-2	TRBJ1-5	16	TGTGCCAGCAGCTCCCTTGCCGGGCCGAGCAATCAGCCCCAGCATTTT	CASSSLAGPSNQPQHF
-	-	TRBV5-4	TRBJ2-7	14	TGTGCCAGCAGCTCCCCGGACACTTCCTACGAGCAGTACTTC	CASSSPDTSYEQYF
-	-	TRBV6-1	TRBJ2-1	11	TGTGCCAGCAGTGAAAGACGTTCCCAGTTCTTC	CASSERRSQFF
-	-	TRBV18	TRBJ2-3	15	TGTGCCAGCTCACCTATGAAAAGTCGCACAGATACGCAGTATTTT	CASSPMKSRTDTQYF
-	TRBD1	TRBV19	TRBJ2-2	17	TGTGCCAGTATTTCCGGGACAGGGGTCGTAGGCACCGGGGAGCTGTTTTTT	CASISGTGVVGTGELFF
-	-	TRBV11-3	TRBJ2-1	12	TGTGCCAGCAGCCAACAGGGTAATGAGCAGTTCTTC	CASSQQGNEQFF
once	TRBD1	TRBV19	TRBJ2-7	14	TGTGCCAGTAGTGTGGGACAGGGGAGCTACGAGCAGTACTTC	CASSVGQGSYEQYF
-	-	TRBV6-5	TRBJ1-1	12	TGTGCCAGCATCCGGGGAAACACTGAAGCTTTCTTT	CASIRGNTEAFF
-	TRBD1	TRBV6-4	TRBJ2-7	14	TGTGCCAGCAGTGAGTTCCAGGGGGCTGGCGAGCAGTACTTC	CASSEFQGAGEQYF
-	-	TRBV28	TRBJ1-5	14	TGTGCCAGCAGTGTGGCGGGGGGAAATCAGCCCCAGCATTTT	CASSVAGGNQPQHF
-	-	TRBV6-1	TRBJ1-5	15	TGTGCCAGCAGTGGACGACTAAGTAGCAATCAGCCCCAGCATTTT	CASSGRLSSNQPQHF
-	-	TRBV4-1	TRBJ1-2	15	TGCGCCAGCAGCCAAGGGTTGGGGGGGAACTATGGCTACACCTTC	CASSQGLGGNYGYTF
-	-	TRBV11-2	TRBJ2-5	15	TGTGCCAGCAGCTTGAGGGTTTCTAAACAAGAGACCCAGTACTTC	CASSLRVSKQETQYF
-	-	TRBV6-1	TRBJ2-2	16	TGTGCCAGCAGTGAATTCCAGGTTTCGAACACCGGGGAGCTGTTTTTT	CASSEFQVSNTGELFF
-	-	TRBV6-1	TRBJ2-7	13	TGTGCCAGCAGTGAAGCGGGGCCCTTCGGGCAGTACTTC	CASSEAGPFGQYF
-	-	TRBV29-1	TRBJ2-1	14	TGCAGCGTTCGGGCCCTTGAGGGATACCATGAGCAGTTCTTC	CSVRALEGYHEQFF